The clone carrying this T cell receptor (beta chain) has just a few counts. Preparation of the TCRbeta library was carried out with unique molecular identifiers. TCRdb re-called the PCR reads with MiXCR, one entry per CDR3 protein. The data contain some 340,000 distinct CDR3 sequences, about a tenth of them singletons. This specimen comes from a study of T-cell reconstitution after alpha-beta-depleted transplantation in children. The CDR3 sequence is 19 residues long. In germline, CDR1 is MGHRA, CDR2 YSYEKL. V trimming: 0 bases; J trimming: 3 bases; junction bases outside the gene matches: 11. This clonotype was obtained from a human donor who donated a stem cell graft to a child with acute lymphoblastic leukemia. J is TRBJ2-1 and V is TRBV4-1; 10 nucleotides align to TRBD2. This specimen was PBMCs from the stem cell graft donor, taken from the stem cell graft. The CDR3 sequence is CASSQDLILAGVIYNEQFF. The CDR3 DNA reads TGCGCCAGCAGCCAAGATCTTATCCTAGCGGGAGTGATCTACAATGAGCAGTTCTTC.